Reported below is one T cell receptor (beta chain). Naive-designated CD8 cells lacked CD45RO, were positively enriched for CCR7, and omitted terminally differentiated effector memory CD45RA+ cells. This entry comes from a study of shared clonotypes between healthy human individuals. TCRdb's copy holds only in-frame clones and misses some; the assay was immunoSEQ multiplex PCR. The table records 550,000 to 650,000 clones, roughly 96% of them present only once. Sequencing was done on a sample of naive CD8+ T cells sorted from blood. The source is a woman between 25 and 40 years old in good health.

CDR3 protein: CASSPTSGSDNEQFF. CDR3 DNA: TGTGCCAGCAGCCCGACTAGCGGTTCTGACAATGAGCAGTTCTTC. This chain links TRBV7-9 with TRBJ2-1, with 9 bases that match TRBD2. The germline V gene has CDR1 SEHNR and CDR2 FQNEAQ (reference sequence). After removal of 5 bases from V and 5 bases from J, the junction contained 7 bases not matched to a gene. The CDR3 is 15 residues long.